The rows below give T cell receptor beta chains drawn from one sample of a study of cytomegalovirus exposure and HLA in healthy donors. Libraries were prepared by immunoSEQ multiplex PCR; TCRdb keeps only in-frame clonotypes and omits some of them. Of approximately 180,000 clones in the sample, 55% to 75% were seen once. Sequenced input: PBMCs. The receptor set was obtained from a human donor in good health. Both conserved end residues are part of each CDR3.

j_call	v_call	cdr3_aa
TRBJ2-7	TRBV9	CASSVAGGGYEQYF
TRBJ1-2	TRBV6-1	CASTLRGGSYYGYTF
TRBJ2-3	TRBV9	CASSASLTDWGDTQYF
TRBJ2-7	TRBV6-5	CASSADRRLSYEQYF
TRBJ2-1	TRBV9	CASSGGGPAPYEQFF
TRBJ2-1	TRBV7-9	CASSLVGSGGLGNEQFF
TRBJ2-1	TRBV7-6	CASSLATGGNEQFF
.	TRBV2	CASSIGTGTYEQYF
TRBJ2-5	TRBV9	CASSVGTSRETQYF
TRBJ1-1	TRBV5-4	CASSSGGARGNTEAFF
TRBJ1-5	TRBV9	CASSVGSENQPQHF
TRBJ1-1	TRBV4-3	CASSFSAGSDTEAFF
TRBJ2-1	TRBV11-2	CASSLVTSGGLGEQFF
TRBJ1-1	TRBV9	CASSPWEGRDTEAFF
TRBJ1-1	TRBV19	CASNHPQGMNTEAFF
TRBJ2-7	TRBV30	CAWSDSTYEQYF
TRBJ2-3	TRBV11-2	CASSPPLLAGGVDTQYF
TRBJ1-1	TRBV7-2	CASSLGPQGSTEAFF
TRBJ2-1	TRBV5-6	CASSLAPGGSYNEQFF
TRBJ2-5	TRBV25-1	CASSEYAGGAQTQYF
TRBJ1-1	TRBV6-5	CASSSNGGGIEAFF
TRBJ2-5	TRBV6-5	CASSYNTRGETQYF